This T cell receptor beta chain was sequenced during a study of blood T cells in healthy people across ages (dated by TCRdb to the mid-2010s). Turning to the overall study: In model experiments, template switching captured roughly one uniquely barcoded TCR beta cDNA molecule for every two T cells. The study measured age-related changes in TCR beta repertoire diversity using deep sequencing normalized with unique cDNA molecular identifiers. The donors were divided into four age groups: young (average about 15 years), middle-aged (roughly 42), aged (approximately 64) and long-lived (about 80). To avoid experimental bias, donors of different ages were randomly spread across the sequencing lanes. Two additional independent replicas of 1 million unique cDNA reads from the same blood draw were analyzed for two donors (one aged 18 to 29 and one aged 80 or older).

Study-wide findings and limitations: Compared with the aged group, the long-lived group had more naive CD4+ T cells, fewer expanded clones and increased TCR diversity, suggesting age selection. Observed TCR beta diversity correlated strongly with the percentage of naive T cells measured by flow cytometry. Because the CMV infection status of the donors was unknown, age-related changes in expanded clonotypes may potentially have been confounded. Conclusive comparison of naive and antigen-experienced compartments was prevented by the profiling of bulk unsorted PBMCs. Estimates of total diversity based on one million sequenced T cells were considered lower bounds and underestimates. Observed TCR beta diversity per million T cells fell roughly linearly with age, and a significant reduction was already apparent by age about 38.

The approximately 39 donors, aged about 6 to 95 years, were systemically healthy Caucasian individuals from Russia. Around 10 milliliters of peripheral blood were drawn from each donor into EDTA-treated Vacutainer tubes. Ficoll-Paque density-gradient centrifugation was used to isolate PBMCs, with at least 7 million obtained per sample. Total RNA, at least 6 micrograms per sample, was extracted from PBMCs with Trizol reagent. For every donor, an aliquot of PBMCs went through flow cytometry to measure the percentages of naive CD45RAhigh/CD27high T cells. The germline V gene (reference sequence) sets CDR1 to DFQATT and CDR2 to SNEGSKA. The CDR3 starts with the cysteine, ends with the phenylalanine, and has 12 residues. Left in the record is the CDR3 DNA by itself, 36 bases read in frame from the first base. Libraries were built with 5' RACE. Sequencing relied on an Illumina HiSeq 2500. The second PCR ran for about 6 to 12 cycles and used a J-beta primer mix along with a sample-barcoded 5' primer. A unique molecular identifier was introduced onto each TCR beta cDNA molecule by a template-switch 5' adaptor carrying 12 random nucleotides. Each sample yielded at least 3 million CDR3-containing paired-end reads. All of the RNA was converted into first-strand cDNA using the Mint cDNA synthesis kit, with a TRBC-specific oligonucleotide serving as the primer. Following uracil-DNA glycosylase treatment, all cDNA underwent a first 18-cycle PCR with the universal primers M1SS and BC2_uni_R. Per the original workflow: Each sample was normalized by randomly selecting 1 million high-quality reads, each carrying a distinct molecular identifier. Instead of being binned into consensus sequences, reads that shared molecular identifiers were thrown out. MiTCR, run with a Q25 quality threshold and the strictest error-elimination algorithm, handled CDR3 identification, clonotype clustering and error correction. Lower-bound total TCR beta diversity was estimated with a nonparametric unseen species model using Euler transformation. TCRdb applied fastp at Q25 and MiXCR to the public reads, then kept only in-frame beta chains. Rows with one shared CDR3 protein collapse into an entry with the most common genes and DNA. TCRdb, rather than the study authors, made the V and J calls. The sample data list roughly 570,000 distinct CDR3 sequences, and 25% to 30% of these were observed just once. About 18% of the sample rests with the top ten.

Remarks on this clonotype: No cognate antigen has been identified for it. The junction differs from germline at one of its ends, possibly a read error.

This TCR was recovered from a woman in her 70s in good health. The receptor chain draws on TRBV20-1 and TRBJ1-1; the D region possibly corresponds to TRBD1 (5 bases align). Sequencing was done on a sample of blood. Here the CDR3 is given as CSAVEGPTEAFF. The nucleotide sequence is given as TGCAGTGCCGTGGAGGGGCCCACTGAAGCCTTCTTT.